Following are 4 T cell receptor beta chains from one sample sequenced in a study of blood T cell repertoires in COVID-19. TCRdb's copy holds only in-frame clones and misses some; the assay was immunoSEQ multiplex PCR. The table includes approximately 73,000 clones, 70% to 85% detected once. Specimen: peripheral blood. The receptor set was obtained from a woman aged 70-85 years with acute or convalescent COVID-19.

The chain combines TRBV19 with TRBJ2-5; D may be TRBD2 (5 bases). Germline lookup yields CDR1 LNHDA and CDR2 SQIVND (reference sequence). Trimming cost V 2 bases and J 4 bases, with 11 bases left between them. The CDR3 contains 14 residues. The CDR3, as DNA: TGTGCCAGTAGTATATTTTCGGGAAGAGAGACCCAGTACTTC. Translated: CASSIFSGRETQYF.

J is TRBJ1-1 and V is TRBV3-1 (or the pseudogene TRBV3-2); TRBD1 matches at 8 bases. Germline V gives CDR1 LGHDT, CDR2 YNNKEL (reference sequence). J was trimmed by 5 bases and V by 3 bases; bases with no gene match: 11. The CDR3 has 16 residues. The CDR3 spells CASSQAEDREVTEAFF. DNA of the CDR3: TGTGCCAGCAGCCAGGCCGAGGACAGGGAGGTGACTGAAGCTTTCTTT.

The chain is built from TRBV7-8 and TRBJ1-2; a weak D match, TRBD1 (5 bases). The CDR3 length is 13 residues. V shed 3 bases and J shed 2 bases, with 7 bases lying between them. Looked up from germline, CDR1 is SGHVS and CDR2 is FQNEAQ. The chain's CDR3 is CASSFGGNYGYTF. The DNA for the CDR3 is TGTGCCAGCAGCTTCGGGGGGAACTATGGCTACACCTTC.

V and J are TRBV11-2 and TRBJ2-3, with D perhaps TRBD1 (5 bases). The CDR3 contains 15 residues. Between the trimmed V and J ends, which lost 5 bases and 0 bases, there was a span of 12 bases. Germline-derived CDR1 and CDR2 are SGHAT and FQNNGV. The CDR3 is CASSPRVASTDTQYF. The DNA of the CDR3 is TGTGCCAGCAGCCCCAGGGTTGCTAGCACAGATACGCAGTATTTT.